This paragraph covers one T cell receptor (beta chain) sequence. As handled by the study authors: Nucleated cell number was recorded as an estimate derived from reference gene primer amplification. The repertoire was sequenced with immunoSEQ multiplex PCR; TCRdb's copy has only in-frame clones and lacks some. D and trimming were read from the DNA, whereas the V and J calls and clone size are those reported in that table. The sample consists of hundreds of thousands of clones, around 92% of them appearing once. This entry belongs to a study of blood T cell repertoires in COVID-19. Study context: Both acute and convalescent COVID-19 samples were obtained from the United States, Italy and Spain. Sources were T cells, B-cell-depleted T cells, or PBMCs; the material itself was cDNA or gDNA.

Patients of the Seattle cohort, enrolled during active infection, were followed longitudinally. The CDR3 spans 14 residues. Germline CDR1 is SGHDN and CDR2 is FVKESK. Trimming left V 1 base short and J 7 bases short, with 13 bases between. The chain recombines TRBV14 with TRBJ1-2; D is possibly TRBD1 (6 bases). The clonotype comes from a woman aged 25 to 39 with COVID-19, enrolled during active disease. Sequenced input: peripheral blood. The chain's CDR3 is CASSQGTGMGGYTF. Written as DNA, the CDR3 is TGTGCCAGCAGCCAAGGAACAGGGATGGGTGGCTACACCTTC.